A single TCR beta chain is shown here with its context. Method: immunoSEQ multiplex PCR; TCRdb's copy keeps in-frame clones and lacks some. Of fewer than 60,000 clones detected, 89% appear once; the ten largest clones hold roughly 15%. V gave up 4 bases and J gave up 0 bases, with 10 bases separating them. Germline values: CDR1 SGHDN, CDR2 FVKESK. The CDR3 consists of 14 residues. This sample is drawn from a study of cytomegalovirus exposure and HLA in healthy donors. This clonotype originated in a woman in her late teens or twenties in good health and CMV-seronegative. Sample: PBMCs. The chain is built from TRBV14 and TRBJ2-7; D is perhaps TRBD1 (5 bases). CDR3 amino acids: CASSLQGISYEQYF. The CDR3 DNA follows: TGTGCCAGCAGCCTTCAGGGAATCTCCTACGAGCAGTACTTC.